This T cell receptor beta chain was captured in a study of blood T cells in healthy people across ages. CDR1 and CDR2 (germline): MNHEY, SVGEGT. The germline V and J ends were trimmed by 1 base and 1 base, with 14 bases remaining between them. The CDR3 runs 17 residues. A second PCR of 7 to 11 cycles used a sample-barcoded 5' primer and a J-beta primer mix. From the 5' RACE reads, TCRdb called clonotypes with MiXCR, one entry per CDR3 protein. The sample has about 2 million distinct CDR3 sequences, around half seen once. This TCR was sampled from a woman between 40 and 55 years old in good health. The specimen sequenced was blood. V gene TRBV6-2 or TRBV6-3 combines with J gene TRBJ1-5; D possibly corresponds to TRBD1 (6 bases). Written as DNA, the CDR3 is TGTGCCAGCAGTTACTTCAGTGGGGGCTTAAGCAATCAGCCCCAGCATTTT. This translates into CASSYFSGGLSNQPQHF.